This T cell receptor (beta chain) emerged from a study of T cell changes during pregnancy in multiple sclerosis. TCRdb's copy holds only in-frame clones and misses some; the assay was immunoSEQ multiplex PCR. This sample has 70,000 to 100,000 clones; about 93% occur once, and the top ten carry around 1.4%. The V segment lost 6 bases and the J segment 10 bases; nucleotides outside the gene matches: 10. This CDR3 contains 14 residues. Germline CDR1 is MNHNY and CDR2 is SVGAGI (reference sequence). This receptor was taken from a female donor in good health, enrolled as a control in a pregnancy study. The chain joins TRBV6-6 to TRBJ1-4; 8 bases map to TRBD1. Source: peripheral blood, taken in the third trimester of pregnancy. The CDR3 coding sequence is TGTGCCAGCAGACCCGGGACAGGTCAAGGAAAACTGTTTTTT. It is translated as CASRPGTGQGKLFF.